This entry lists 10 T cell receptor beta chains sequenced from one sample in a study of siplizumab effects on memory and regulatory T cells. The table came from immunoSEQ multiplex PCR; TCRdb's copy has only in-frame clones and leaves some out. The sample lists some 9,000 clones; approximately 74% were seen once. Sample: effector memory CD8+ T cells sorted from blood. Subset indicated: unstimulated CD8+ effector memory T cells. The receptors shown here come from a human donor in good health.

This rearrangement joins TRBV6-8 to TRBJ2-1; 8 bases fit TRBD2. This CDR3 has 15 amino acids. After removal of 5 bases from V and 7 bases from J, the junction contained 10 bases not matched to a gene. CDR1 MNHGY and CDR2 SAAAGT come from the germline V gene. The CDR3 DNA sequence: TGTGCCAGCAGTGCGGGACTAGAAGGTTTTAATGAGCAGTTCTTC. Encoded protein: CASSAGLEGFNEQFF.

Only a few counts were recorded for this clone. The genes are TRBV6-5 and TRBJ1-2; weak D call: TRBD1 (5 bases). Trimming stripped 5 bases from V and 8 bases from J, with 18 bases between. Per the germline V gene, CDR1 is MNHEY and CDR2 is SVGAGI. The CDR3 contains 14 residues. The CDR3 DNA reads TGTGCCAGCAGTGAAGGGGCAGCCTCCTCCGGCTACACCTTC. It encodes CASSEGAASSGYTF.

The chain uses TRBV25-1 and TRBJ1-1; D perhaps matches TRBD1 (6 bases). V lost 3 bases and J lost 0, with 14 bases in between. This CDR3 spans 16 amino acids. Germline values: CDR1 MGHDK, CDR2 SYGVNS. CDR3 amino acids: CASSDKGVLMNTEAFF. The CDR3 region has the DNA TGTGCCAGCAGTGACAAGGGGGTTCTAATGAACACTGAAGCTTTCTTT.

The V gene is TRBV6-5, the J gene TRBJ2-3; 12 nucleotides agree with TRBD2. Germline values: CDR1 MNHEY, CDR2 SVGAGI. The CDR3 spans 15 residues. Trimming at V came to 6 bases and at J to 1 base, leaving 2 bases not matched to a gene. As DNA, the CDR3 is TGTGCCAGCAGCCGGACTAGCGGGGGCACAGATACGCAGTATTTT. Translated: CASSRTSGGTDTQYF.

The V gene is TRBV7-9, the J gene TRBJ2-3; D may match TRBD1 or TRBD2 (5 bases each). V gave up 5 bases and J gave up 3 bases, with 18 bases separating them. The CDR3 length is 16 residues. Germline-derived CDR1 and CDR2 are SEHNR and FQNEAQ (reference sequence). The CDR3 DNA sequence: TGTGCCAGCAGCGGTTGGGACCTCCTTCGGACAGATACGCAGTATTTT. Translation: CASSGWDLLRTDTQYF.

This clone has just a few counts. This sequence joins TRBV7-2 and TRBJ2-1, with D maybe TRBD2 (6 bases). From germline, CDR1 is SGHTA and CDR2 FQGNSA. Trimming cost V 5 bases and J 2 bases, with 13 bases left between them. This CDR3 spans 15 amino acids. CDR3 region: CASSDGGLTYNEQFF. For the CDR3, the DNA is TGTGCCAGCAGCGACGGGGGTTTGACCTACAATGAGCAGTTCTTC. The full variable domain, its missing parts supplied by reference TRBV7-2 and TRBJ2-1, is GAGVSQSPSNKVTEKGKDVELRCDPISGHTALYWYRQSLGQGLEFLIYFQGNSAPDKSGLPSDRFSAERTGGSVSTLTIQRTQQEDSAVYLCASSDGGLTYNEQFFGPGTRLTVL.

This clone was detected only once. The V and J genes are TRBV7-9 and TRBJ2-3, with D perhaps TRBD2 (5 bases). The CDR3 extends over 16 amino acids. Germline CDR1 reads SEHNR; CDR2 reads FQNEAQ (reference sequence). V shed 2 bases and J shed 2 bases, with 14 bases lying between them. The CDR3 nucleotides read TGTGCCAGCAGCTTAAGGCTAGCAAAGATCACAGATACGCAGTATTTT. Its translation: CASSLRLAKITDTQYF.

The rearrangement joins TRBV2 to TRBJ2-2; TRBD1 is a possible D gene (5 bases). Germline loops: CDR1 SNHLY, CDR2 FYNNEI. CDR3 length: 15 residues. Trimming stripped 4 bases from V and 1 base from J, with 10 bases between. The CDR3 sequence: CASSVGLMNTGELFF. Here the CDR3 DNA reads TGTGCCAGCAGTGTGGGGCTGATGAACACCGGGGAGCTGTTTTTT.

This rearrangement joins TRBV9 to TRBJ1-2; D possibly corresponds to TRBD1 (5 bases). CDR1 and CDR2 from the germline V gene are SGDLS and YYNGEE. Trimming took 0 bases from V and 2 from J, leaving 11 bases between them. This CDR3 has 15 residues. CDR3 in amino acids: CASSVDGTDNYGYTF. Written as DNA, the CDR3 is TGTGCCAGCAGCGTAGACGGGACGGACAACTATGGCTACACCTTC.

The V gene is TRBV6-6, the J gene TRBJ2-1; 8 nucleotides agree with TRBD2. Germline trimming cut 2 bases from V and 0 bases from J; bases unmatched to any gene: 3. CDR3 length equals 16 residues. The germline V gene encodes CDR1 MNHNY and CDR2 SVGAGI (reference sequence). The CDR3 spells CASSYPSGHSYNEQFF. The CDR3 bases are TGTGCCAGCAGTTACCCTAGCGGGCACTCCTACAATGAGCAGTTCTTC.